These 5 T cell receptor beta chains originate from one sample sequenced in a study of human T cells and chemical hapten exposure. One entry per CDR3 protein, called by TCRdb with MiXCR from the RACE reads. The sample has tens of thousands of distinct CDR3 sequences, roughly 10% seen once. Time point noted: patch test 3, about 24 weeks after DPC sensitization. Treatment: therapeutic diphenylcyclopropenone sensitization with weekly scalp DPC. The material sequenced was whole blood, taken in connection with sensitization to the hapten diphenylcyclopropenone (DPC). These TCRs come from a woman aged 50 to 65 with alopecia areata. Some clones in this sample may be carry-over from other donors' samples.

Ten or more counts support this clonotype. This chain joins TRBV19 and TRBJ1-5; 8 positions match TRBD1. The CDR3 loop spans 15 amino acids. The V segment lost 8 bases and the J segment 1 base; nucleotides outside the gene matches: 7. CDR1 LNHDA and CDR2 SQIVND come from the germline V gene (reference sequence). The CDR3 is CASQDRAISNQPQHF. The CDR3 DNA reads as TGTGCCAGTCAGGACAGGGCGATAAGCAATCAGCCCCAGCATTTT.

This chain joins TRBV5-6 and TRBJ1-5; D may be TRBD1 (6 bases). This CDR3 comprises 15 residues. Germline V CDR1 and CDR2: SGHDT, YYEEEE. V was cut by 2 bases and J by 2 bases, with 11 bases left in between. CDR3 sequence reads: CASSLRGAGNQPQHF. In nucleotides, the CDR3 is TGTGCCAGCAGCTTACGGGGGGCTGGCAATCAGCCCCAGCATTTT.

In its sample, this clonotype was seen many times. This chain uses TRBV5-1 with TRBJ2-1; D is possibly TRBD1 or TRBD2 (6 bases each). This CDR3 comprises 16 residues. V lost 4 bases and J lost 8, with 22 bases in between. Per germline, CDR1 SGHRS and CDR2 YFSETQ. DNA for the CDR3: TGCGCCAGCAGCCCTATCGCAACGGGGGCCGGCTATGAGCAGTTCTTC. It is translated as CASSPIATGAGYEQFF.

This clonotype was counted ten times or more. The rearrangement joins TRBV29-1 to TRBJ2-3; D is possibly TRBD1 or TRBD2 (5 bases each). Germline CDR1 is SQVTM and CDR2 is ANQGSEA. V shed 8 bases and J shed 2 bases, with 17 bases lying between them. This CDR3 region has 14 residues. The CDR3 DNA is TGCAGCCACGAGGGGCCCTACCTCACAGATACGCAGTATTTT. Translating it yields CSHEGPYLTDTQYF.

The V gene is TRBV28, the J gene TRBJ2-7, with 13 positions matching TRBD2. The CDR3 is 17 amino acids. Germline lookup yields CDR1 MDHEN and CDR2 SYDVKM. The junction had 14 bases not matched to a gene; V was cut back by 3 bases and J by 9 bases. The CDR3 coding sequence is TGTGCCAGCAGTTTGTCCGGGACTAGCGGGAACTTAGAGGGGCAGTACTTC. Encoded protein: CASSLSGTSGNLEGQYF. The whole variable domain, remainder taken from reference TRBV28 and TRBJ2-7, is DVKVTQSSRYLVKRTGEKVFLECVQDMDHENMFWYRQDPGLGLRLIYFSYDVKMKEKGDIPEGYSVSREKKERFSLILESASTNQTSMYLCASSLSGTSGNLEGQYFGPGTRLTVT.